Shown below are 32 T cell receptor beta chains from a single sample sequenced in a study of T cell repertoires in ileal Crohn's disease. Here immunoSEQ multiplex PCR was the method, and the copy in TCRdb shows in-frame clones only, minus some. The repertoire holds 13,000 to 15,000 clones, with around four fifths as singletons. Sequencing was carried out using ileal tissue. The receptors were sampled from an adult with Crohn's disease.

The J gene is TRBJ2-5, the V gene TRBV4-2, with 7 bases that match TRBD1. The CDR3 loop spans 17 amino acids. The V gene end was trimmed by 4 bases and the J gene end by 0 bases; junction bases not matched to a gene: 11. CDR1 and CDR2 (germline): LGHNA, YNFKEQ. This CDR3 reads CASSRPTGNEYQETQYF. CDR3 coding DNA: TGTGCCAGCAGCCGCCCGACAGGGAACGAGTACCAAGAGACCCAGTACTTC.

V usage is TRBV6-5 and J usage is TRBJ1-3; TRBD1 might be the D (6 bases). Germline V gene sequence: CDR1 MNHEY, CDR2 SVGAGI. Trimming stripped 8 bases from V and 3 bases from J, with 17 bases between. The CDR3 totals 15 residues. Written as DNA, the CDR3 is TGTGCCAGCTCTGGGATTGGACAGTATGGAAACACCATATATTTT. Its protein is CASSGIGQYGNTIYF.

This sequence joins TRBV7-9 and TRBJ1-2, with D unclear. This CDR3 comprises 15 residues. V dropped 5 bases and J dropped 4 bases, with 17 bases sitting between them. CDR1 SEHNR and CDR2 FQNEAQ come from the germline V gene (reference sequence). CDR3 amino acids: CASSPATDFIYGYTF. CDR3 bases: TGTGCCAGCAGCCCGGCGACCGACTTCATCTATGGCTACACCTTC.

V and J are TRBV2 and TRBJ1-1; tentatively, D is TRBD1 (6 bases). The CDR3 has 17 residues. V lost 6 bases and J 4 bases, leaving 24 bases between the germline ends. The germline V gene has CDR1 SNHLY and CDR2 FYNNEI. CDR3 protein: CASSKKLTGNSVTEAFF. CDR3 coding DNA: TGTGCCAGCAGCAAAAAACTAACAGGGAATTCGGTCACTGAAGCTTTCTTT.

This clone was found a few times. The chain is built from TRBV11-3 and TRBJ1-3; no reliable D call. The CDR3 runs to 17 residues. CDR1 is SGHNT and CDR2 is YENEEA in the germline V gene. The V and J ends lost 4 bases and 0 bases respectively, with 16 bases between them. The CDR3 DNA is TGTGCCAGCAGCTCAGAAGCCCGAGTCAACTCTGGAAACACCATATATTTT. It is translated as CASSSEARVNSGNTIYF.

The V and J genes are TRBV11-2 and TRBJ2-3; unclear D gene. The CDR3 runs 14 residues. Looked up from germline, CDR1 is SGHAT and CDR2 is FQNNGV. Trimming stripped 3 bases from V and 3 bases from J, with 10 bases between. This CDR3 reads CASSFRGGTDTQYF. The CDR3 DNA follows: TGTGCCAGCAGCTTTAGAGGTGGGACAGATACGCAGTATTTT.

This clone was recorded a few times. V is TRBV6-1 and J is TRBJ1-2; no firm D call. The CDR3 totals 16 residues. CDR1 and CDR2 from the germline V gene are MNHNS and SASEGT. V lost 3 bases and J lost 5, with 19 bases in between. CDR3 amino acids: CASSDTPQSNLYGYTF. Written as DNA, the CDR3 is TGTGCCAGCAGTGACACACCCCAGTCGAACCTTTATGGCTACACCTTC.

The chain couples TRBV5-1 to TRBJ1-2; D not certain. The CDR3 length is 15 residues. Per the germline V gene, CDR1 is SGHRS and CDR2 is YFSETQ. Trimming cost V 0 bases and J 2 bases, with 11 bases left between them. Written as DNA, the CDR3 is TGCGCCAGCAGCTTGGCTCCGGGTTCGAACTATGGCTACACCTTC. Translation gives CASSLAPGSNYGYTF.

V gene TRBV5-6 combines with J gene TRBJ1-3; D call uncertain. The V end was cut by 6 bases, the J end by 4 bases, with 14 bases between. Looked up from germline, CDR1 is SGHDT and CDR2 is YYEEEE. The CDR3 is made up of 14 amino acids. The CDR3 is CASTSSPSGNTIYF. The CDR3 coding sequence is TGTGCCAGCACCTCGAGTCCGTCCGGAAACACCATATATTTT.

By share, this clone counts as medium-sized (0.01 to 0.1%). The V call is TRBV11-2, the J call TRBJ2-7; D is possibly TRBD2 (5 bases). Germline assignment: CDR1 SGHAT and CDR2 FQNNGV. V was shortened by 5 bases and J by 3 bases, with 20 bases between the two germline ends. The CDR3 loop spans 16 amino acids. DNA of the CDR3: TGTGCCAGCAGCCACACCCGGACTGGACTCAACTACGAGCAGTACTTC. Its protein is CASSHTRTGLNYEQYF.

The chain links TRBV19 to TRBJ1-1, with no clear D. This CDR3 region has 13 residues. Germline lookup yields CDR1 LNHDA and CDR2 SQIVND (reference sequence). The V gene lost 4 bases and the J gene lost 1 base, with 7 bases spanning the gap. The CDR3 protein is CASSTVRNTEAFF. In DNA, the CDR3 is TGTGCCAGTAGTACGGTGCGGAACACTGAAGCTTTCTTT.

The genes are TRBV7-2 and TRBJ2-3; 10 bases fit TRBD2. This CDR3 has 16 amino acids. V trimming: 5 bases; J trimming: 2 bases; junction bases outside the gene matches: 7. Germline V gives CDR1 SGHTA, CDR2 FQGNSA. This CDR3 reads CASSASGGGLTDTQYF. The CDR3 DNA reads as TGTGCCAGCAGCGCGAGCGGGGGGGGACTCACAGATACGCAGTATTTT.

The chain links TRBV9 to TRBJ1-4; 8 nucleotides line up with TRBD1. Trimming cost V 3 bases and J 8 bases; bases outside gene matches: 9. Germline CDR1 and CDR2: SGDLS and YYNGEE. The CDR3 extends over 15 amino acids. The CDR3 is CASSATDRAGEKLFF. The CDR3 region has the DNA TGTGCCAGCAGCGCAACGGACAGGGCGGGGGAAAAACTGTTTTTT.

This clone was seen a few times. V usage is TRBV9 and J usage is TRBJ2-5, with a tentative D call TRBD1 (5 bases). The CDR3 length is 13 residues. V was trimmed by 4 bases and J by 1 base, leaving 8 bases between them. Germline V gives CDR1 SGDLS, CDR2 YYNGEE. In nucleotides, the CDR3 is TGTGCCAGCAGCCAGGACATCCAAGAGACCCAGTACTTC. Amino acid sequence: CASSQDIQETQYF.

This clone was observed a handful of times. The chain links TRBV4-2 to TRBJ2-7; D unresolved. V gave up 0 bases and J gave up 6 bases, with 12 bases separating them. Per germline, CDR1 LGHNA and CDR2 YNFKEQ. The CDR3 sequence is 14 residues long. CDR3 nucleotide sequence: TGTGCCAGCAGCCAAGATCTTGGAAGAGGCGAGCAGTACTTC. It is translated as CASSQDLGRGEQYF.

This clone has a single count. One end of the junction is discordant with germline, which a read error may explain. The chain recombines TRBV5-6 with TRBJ2-2; a possible D gene is TRBD2 (5 bases). The germline V gene encodes CDR1 SGHDT and CDR2 YYEEEE. The CDR3 loop spans 15 amino acids. The CDR3 nucleotides read TGTGCCAGCAGTTTGGGGAGTTCTAACACCGGGGAGCTGTTTTTT. Translating gives CASSLGSSNTGELFF.

The genes are TRBV4-1 and TRBJ2-3, with a tentative D call TRBD1 (5 bases). Germline assignment: CDR1 MGHRA and CDR2 YSYEKL. The CDR3 sequence is 13 residues long. The germline V and J ends were trimmed by 4 bases and 6 bases, with 11 bases remaining between them. The CDR3 is CASSPAGMDTQYF. In nucleotides, the CDR3 is TGCGCCAGCAGCCCCGCAGGGATGGATACGCAGTATTTT.

V usage is TRBV5-1 and J usage is TRBJ2-7; D is undetermined. The CDR3 extends over 13 amino acids. Germline CDR1 reads SGHRS; CDR2 reads YFSETQ. Trimming removed 2 bases at V and 3 bases at J, with 9 bases between. The CDR3, as DNA: TGCGCCAGCAGCTTTGTCTCTAACTACGAGCAGTACTTC. It encodes CASSFVSNYEQYF.

V gene TRBV19 combines with J gene TRBJ1-5; D not certain. Trimming took 2 bases from V and 6 from J, leaving 17 bases between them. CDR3 length equals 16 residues. CDR1 and CDR2 (germline): LNHDA, SQIVND (reference sequence). In nucleotides, the CDR3 is TGTGCCAGTAGTATAAGACCAGATTATAGAGGTCAGCCCCAGCATTTT. Protein: CASSIRPDYRGQPQHF.

The rearrangement uses TRBV6-1 and TRBJ1-5; 10 bases align to TRBD1. The V and J ends lost 2 bases and 4 bases, in that order; junction bases with no gene match: 8. Per the germline V gene, CDR1 is MNHNS and CDR2 is SASEGT. This CDR3 spans 17 amino acids. The CDR3 DNA sequence: TGTGCCAGCAGTGAAATGGGACAGGGGAAGAGAAATCAGCCCCAGCATTTT. Its protein product is CASSEMGQGKRNQPQHF.

This clone appeared once. The chain is built from TRBV19 and TRBJ1-2; a weak D match, TRBD1 (6 bases). CDR3 length: 13 amino acids. Trimming took 5 bases from V and 4 from J, leaving 11 bases between them. CDR1 LNHDA and CDR2 SQIVND come from the germline V gene (reference sequence). DNA for the CDR3: TGTGCCAGTAGTCTACAGGGCTCCTATGGCTACACCTTC. This gives the protein CASSLQGSYGYTF.

J is TRBJ1-2 and V is TRBV7-9, with 8 bases fitting TRBD1. V shed 3 bases and J 6 bases; nucleotides not matched to a gene: 6. The CDR3 length is 14 residues. Looked up from germline, CDR1 is SEHNR and CDR2 is FQNEAQ (reference sequence). CDR3 sequence: CASSFIQGAHGYTF. The DNA of the CDR3 is TGTGCCAGCAGCTTTATCCAGGGGGCCCATGGCTACACCTTC.

This chain uses TRBV9 with TRBJ1-6, with unresolved D. V was cut by 0 bases and J by 7 bases, with 8 bases left in between. The germline gives CDR1 SGDLS, CDR2 YYNGEE. The CDR3 is 14 amino acids. This CDR3 reads CASSVGGANSPLHF. CDR3 nucleotide sequence: TGTGCCAGCAGCGTAGGCGGAGCAAATTCACCCCTCCACTTT.

Comments on this clone: The sample has other DNA sequences that encode this CDR3 too. The rearrangement joins TRBV2 to TRBJ1-2, with D tentatively TRBD1 (6 bases). The CDR3 runs to 13 residues. CDR1 is SNHLY, CDR2 FYNNEI, per germline. Trimming pared 4 bases from V and 11 bases from J, leaving 17 bases between. The CDR3 region has the DNA TGTGCCAGCAGTGTGGAGCAGGGGAAGCGATACACCTTC. It translates to CASSVEQGKRYTF. The full variable domain, in which reference TRBV2 and TRBJ1-2 provide the parts outside the CDR3, is EPEVTQTPSHQVTQMGQEVILRCVPISNHLYFYWYRQILGQKVEFLVSFYNNEISEKSEIFDDQFSVERPDGSNFTLKIRSTKLEDSAMYFCASSVEQGKRYTFGSGTRLTVV.

The V and J genes are TRBV6-5 and TRBJ1-2; possible D gene TRBD1, 6 bases. The CDR3 sequence is 14 residues long. Trimming stripped 5 bases from V and 4 bases from J, with 14 bases between. Germline V gene lookup returns CDR1 MNHEY and CDR2 SVGAGI. The CDR3 loop reads CASSLNGQFYGYTF. The DNA of the CDR3 is TGTGCCAGCAGTCTTAATGGACAGTTCTATGGCTACACCTTC.

CDR3 residues: CSVSSGRIDEQFF. CDR3 DNA sequence: TGCAGCGTCTCTAGCGGGAGGATCGATGAGCAGTTCTTC. The chain uses TRBV29-1 and TRBJ2-1, with TRBD2 matching over 11 bases. With 6 bases clipped from V and 8 bases from J, the junction kept 6 bases outside the gene matches. Germline CDR1 reads SQVTM; CDR2 reads ANQGSEA. CDR3 size: 13 residues.

The rearrangement links TRBV7-6 to TRBJ2-3; D not resolved. Trimming cost V 4 bases and J 5 bases, with 7 bases left between them. The germline V gene encodes CDR1 SGHVS and CDR2 FNYEAQ. The CDR3 runs to 12 residues. As DNA, the CDR3 is TGTGCCAGCAGCTCAATGAGAGATACGCAGTATTTT. This sequence encodes CASSSMRDTQYF.

This chain connects TRBV18 to TRBJ2-2; perhaps TRBD2 as D (5 bases). Germline V gene data show CDR1 as KGHSH and CDR2 as LQKENI. The CDR3 totals 12 residues. V dropped 4 bases and J dropped 11 bases, with 11 bases sitting between them. The CDR3 DNA follows: TGTGCCAGCTCACAACGGGGTTCCGAGCTGTTTTTT. As protein: CASSQRGSELFF.

The V gene is TRBV5-4, the J gene TRBJ2-7; tentatively, D is TRBD1 (6 bases). Germline CDR1 reads SGHNT; CDR2 reads YYREEE (reference sequence). The CDR3 totals 11 residues. The V end was cut by 7 bases, the J end by 7 bases, with 12 bases between. In DNA, the CDR3 is TGTGCCAGCGTACAGGGCGGAGAGCAGTACTTC. This codes for CASVQGGEQYF.

This clone was counted once. The chain couples TRBV7-9 to TRBJ2-3; D is ambiguous. Germline V gives CDR1 SEHNR, CDR2 FQNEAQ (reference sequence). The CDR3 has 13 amino acids. The V and J ends lost 3 bases and 4 bases respectively, with 8 bases between them. DNA of the CDR3: TGTGCCAGCAGCTTCCGGTCGGCAGATACGCAGTATTTT. It yields the protein CASSFRSADTQYF.

This chain uses TRBV2 with TRBJ2-2, with TRBD2 identical over 8 bases. With V trimmed by 8 bases and J by 4 bases, 12 bases remained unmatched. This CDR3 has 16 residues. From germline, CDR1 is SNHLY and CDR2 FYNNEI. This CDR3 reads CASGAPGTRTTGELFF. Here the CDR3 DNA reads TGTGCCAGCGGGGCCCCCGGGACTAGAACCACCGGGGAGCTGTTTTTT. The whole variable domain, remainder taken from reference TRBV2 and TRBJ2-2, is EPEVTQTPSHQVTQMGQEVILRCVPISNHLYFYWYRQILGQKVEFLVSFYNNEISEKSEIFDDQFSVERPDGSNFTLKIRSTKLEDSAMYFCASGAPGTRTTGELFFGEGSRLTVL.

V usage is TRBV7-6 and J usage is TRBJ2-3; D gene ambiguous. Germline V gene sequence: CDR1 SGHVS, CDR2 FNYEAQ. The CDR3 runs 13 residues. V lost 3 bases and J lost 4, with 8 bases in between. CDR3 DNA sequence: TGTGCCAGCAGCTTTTTGGGCGCAGATACGCAGTATTTT. Translating it yields CASSFLGADTQYF.